These 30 T cell receptor beta chains were all obtained from the same sample, sequenced in a study of T cell responses to AZD1222 COVID-19 vaccine. Sequencing used immunoSEQ multiplex PCR; TCRdb keeps in-frame clones, though not all of them. This table has around 110,000 clones, under 95% appearing once. This specimen consisted of peripheral blood, obtained on day 0 of AZD1222 vaccination. The receptors stem from an adult in good health.

This chain connects TRBV29-1 to TRBJ1-5; D unresolved. The V and J ends lost 6 bases and 5 bases respectively, with 14 bases between them. The CDR3 loop spans 13 amino acids. Looked up from germline, CDR1 is SQVTM and CDR2 is ANQGSEA. The CDR3 bases are TGCAGCGTCAAGGTACAGTGGGATCAGCCCCAGCATTTT. Translated, it gives CSVKVQWDQPQHF. Variable domain in full (rest from reference TRBV29-1 and TRBJ1-5): SAVISQKPSRDICQRGTSLTIQCQVDSQVTMMFWYRQQPGQSLTLIATANQGSEATYESGFVIDKFPISRPNLTFSTLTVSNMSPEDSSIYLCSVKVQWDQPQHFGDGTRLSIL.

The V and J genes are TRBV11-2 and TRBJ2-1; 8 bases agree with TRBD2. The V gene's germline CDR1 is SGHAT and CDR2 FQNNGV. This CDR3 has 16 residues. The ends lost 2 bases at V and 4 bases at J; junction bases unmatched: 7. This CDR3 is CASSLNRGGTYNEQFF. CDR3 DNA: TGTGCCAGCAGCTTAAACCGGGGGGGCACTTACAATGAGCAGTTCTTC.

The chain links TRBV6-1 to TRBJ1-5; TRBD1 is a possible D gene (5 bases). Trimming took off 3 bases at V and 6 bases at J, with 12 bases between the two ends. The CDR3 totals 14 residues. Germline CDR1 is MNHNS and CDR2 is SASEGT. In DNA, the CDR3 is TGTGCCAGCAGTGACGCAGGGTCGGGTCAGCCCCAGCATTTT. Translation gives CASSDAGSGQPQHF.

The CDR3, as DNA: TGTGCCAGCAGTGAATATCCTATGGGACAGTACAATGAGCAGTTCTTC. Its protein product is CASSEYPMGQYNEQFF. The V call is TRBV25-1, the J call TRBJ2-1, with TRBD1 matching 7 bases. V lost 0 bases and J lost 4; bases outside the gene matches: 6. The germline CDR1 and CDR2 sequences are MGHDK and SYGVNS. This CDR3 comprises 16 residues. The full variable domain, in which reference TRBV25-1 and TRBJ2-1 provide the parts outside the CDR3, is EADIYQTPRYLVIGTGKKITLECSQTMGHDKMYWYQQDPGMELHLIHYSYGVNSTEKGDLSSESTVSRIRTEHFPLTLESARPSHTSQYLCASSEYPMGQYNEQFFGPGTRLTVL.

A single count supports this clone. The chain carries TRBV19 and TRBJ1-6; 8 bases align to TRBD1. Trimming cost V 1 base and J 2 bases; bases outside gene matches: 7. CDR1 is LNHDA, CDR2 SQIVND, per germline (reference sequence). CDR3 length equals 18 residues. CDR3 sequence: CASSIVLTGETYNSPLHF. CDR3 in DNA: TGTGCCAGTAGTATAGTTCTGACAGGGGAGACCTATAATTCACCCCTCCACTTT.

The chain employs TRBV11-2 and TRBJ1-4; a possible D gene is TRBD1 (5 bases). Germline loops: CDR1 SGHAT, CDR2 FQNNGV. The V end lost 8 bases, the J end lost 7 bases, and 14 bases lay between the germline ends. The CDR3 runs to 13 residues. CDR3 loop: CASCRVWGEKLFF. CDR3 in DNA: TGTGCCAGCTGCAGGGTCTGGGGTGAAAAACTGTTTTTT.

V and J are TRBV7-9 and TRBJ2-1; D may be TRBD2 (6 bases). CDR3 size: 15 residues. Germline V gene data show CDR1 as SEHNR and CDR2 as FQNEAQ (reference sequence). With 5 bases removed from V and 1 base from J, the gap between germline ends came to 12 bases. CDR3 nucleotide sequence: TGTGCCAGCAGCCCTGACGGGGGTTCCTACAATGAGCAGTTCTTC. Translating it yields CASSPDGGSYNEQFF.

The V and J genes are TRBV11-3 and TRBJ1-3; the D gene is possibly TRBD1 (5 bases). CDR3 length equals 17 residues. The germline gives CDR1 SGHNT, CDR2 YENEEA. Trimming pared 3 bases from V and 3 bases from J, leaving 18 bases between. CDR3 sequence: CASSFGGDSAVGNTIYF. CDR3 DNA: TGTGCCAGCAGCTTTGGAGGGGACTCAGCTGTTGGAAACACCATATATTTT.

V usage is TRBV27 and J usage is TRBJ1-2; 8 bases agree with TRBD1. Germline trimming cut 3 bases from V and 7 bases from J; bases unmatched to any gene: 7. The CDR3 loop spans 14 amino acids. Germline V gives CDR1 MNHEY, CDR2 SMNVEV (reference sequence). The CDR3 coding sequence is TGTGCCAGCAGTTTGAATCAGGGGGCCTCTGGCTACACCTTC. Translated: CASSLNQGASGYTF.

The rearrangement uses TRBV7-2 and TRBJ1-2; 9 nucleotides match TRBD1. Germline CDR1 is SGHTA and CDR2 is FQGNSA. This CDR3 spans 17 amino acids. V trimming: 3 bases; J trimming: 7 bases; junction bases outside the gene matches: 15. CDR3 loop: CASSFPTIKQGAGGYTF. CDR3 DNA sequence: TGTGCCAGCAGCTTCCCTACAATTAAACAGGGGGCGGGTGGCTACACCTTC.

V is TRBV6-2 or TRBV6-3 and J is TRBJ2-7; unclear D gene. The CDR3 spans 14 residues. V shed 0 bases and J shed 3 bases, with 9 bases lying between them. CDR1 is MNHEY, CDR2 SVGEGT, per germline. CDR3 bases: TGTGCCAGCAGTTACTCGCACAGCATCTACGAGCAGTACTTC. Protein product: CASSYSHSIYEQYF.

The chain combines TRBV10-3 with TRBJ2-6, with no clear D. CDR1 is ENHRY and CDR2 is SYGVKD in the germline V gene. V lost 3 bases and J 0 bases, leaving 6 bases between the germline ends. The CDR3 has 15 residues. The CDR3 sequence: CAISDWGSGANVLTF. The CDR3 nucleotides read TGTGCCATCAGTGACTGGGGCTCTGGGGCCAACGTCCTGACTTTC.

This clone was detected only once. The chain is built from TRBV5-4 and TRBJ2-7; D is possibly TRBD1 (5 bases). V was trimmed by 0 bases and J by 4 bases, leaving 8 bases between them. The CDR3 sequence is 13 residues long. The germline gives CDR1 SGHNT, CDR2 YYREEE (reference sequence). In DNA, the CDR3 is TGTGCCAGCAGCTTGGGCAGGGATTACGAGCAGTACTTC. Translation gives CASSLGRDYEQYF.

This rearrangement joins TRBV7-2 to TRBJ1-5; unclear D gene. Trimming left V 2 bases short and J 5 bases short, with 7 bases between. The germline V gene has CDR1 SGHTA and CDR2 FQGNSA. This CDR3 has 13 residues. The CDR3 reads CASSLRPDQPQHF. The CDR3 DNA follows: TGTGCCAGCAGCTTAAGGCCAGATCAGCCCCAGCATTTT.

This clone was observed a single time. The chain carries TRBV12-5 and TRBJ1-1; the D gene is possibly TRBD1 (5 bases). CDR1 and CDR2 (germline): LGHNT, FRNRAP. This CDR3 spans 15 amino acids. V lost 5 bases, J lost 1 base, and 14 bases lay in between. CDR3 sequence (DNA): TGTGCTAGTGGTCTAGGGCAGGGAGGGAACACTGAAGCTTTCTTT. Translation gives CASGLGQGGNTEAFF.

V usage is TRBV6-2 or TRBV6-3 and J usage is TRBJ2-7, with 7 bases identical to TRBD2. Unmatched junction bases numbered 9, after V lost 2 bases and J lost 2 bases. The germline gives CDR1 MNHEY, CDR2 SVGEGT. There are 16 residues in the CDR3. The CDR3 spells CASSYRRAGFAYEQYF. The CDR3 nucleotides read TGTGCCAGCAGTTACCGCAGAGCGGGGTTCGCCTACGAGCAGTACTTC.

The J gene is TRBJ2-3, the V gene TRBV15; 8 bases agree with TRBD1. Unmatched junction bases numbered 3, after V lost 3 bases and J lost 4 bases. There are 14 residues in the CDR3. Germline CDR1 reads LNHNV; CDR2 reads YYDKDF (reference sequence). CDR3 sequence (DNA): TGTGCCACCAGCAGTTTGACAGGGGCAGATACGCAGTATTTT. Translation: CATSSLTGADTQYF.

The genes are TRBV3-1 (or the pseudogene TRBV3-2) and TRBJ1-1; 7 bases agree with TRBD1. The CDR3 extends over 14 amino acids. Germline CDR1 and CDR2: LGHDT and YNNKEL (reference sequence). Trimming cost V 5 bases and J 1 base; bases outside gene matches: 4. CDR3 DNA: TGTGCCAGCAGCTCCCACAGGGGGAACACTGAAGCTTTCTTT. It encodes CASSSHRGNTEAFF.

The J gene is TRBJ1-3, the V gene TRBV18; TRBD1 might be the D (5 bases). The CDR3 runs to 17 residues. CDR1 KGHSH and CDR2 LQKENI come from the germline V gene. V was clipped by 4 bases and J by 0 bases, with 16 bases between them. The CDR3 DNA reads TGTGCCAGCTCACGAGCTCAGGGCGAGAGCTCTGGAAACACCATATATTTT. Translating gives CASSRAQGESSGNTIYF.

The chain uses TRBV7-9 and TRBJ1-3; D gene uncertain. The germline gives CDR1 SEHNR, CDR2 FQNEAQ (reference sequence). The CDR3 length is 15 residues. The V and J ends lost 10 bases and 1 base respectively, with 17 bases between them. The CDR3 loop is CAIRGGVSSGNTIYF. The DNA of the CDR3 is TGTGCCATACGAGGAGGTGTTAGTTCTGGAAACACCATATATTTT.

A word on this clone: Other DNA sequences in the sample encode the same CDR3. The rearrangement joins TRBV6-2 or TRBV6-3 to TRBJ1-5; the D gene is possibly TRBD1 (6 bases). This CDR3 comprises 14 residues. Germline V gene data show CDR1 as MNHEY and CDR2 as SVGEGT. V dropped 5 bases and J dropped 2 bases, with 10 bases sitting between them. Here the CDR3 reads CASSKTGGNQPQHF. The CDR3 region has the DNA TGTGCCAGCAGTAAGACAGGAGGCAATCAGCCCCAGCATTTT.

This clone was seen just once. The J gene is TRBJ2-7, the V gene TRBV20-1, with D possibly TRBD1 on 6 matching bases. The CDR3 is 11 amino acids. V dropped 6 bases and J dropped 7 bases, with 13 bases sitting between them. Germline CDR1 and CDR2: DFQATT and SNEGSKA (reference sequence). CDR3 protein: CSAQTGKEQYF. CDR3 DNA sequence: TGCAGTGCCCAAACAGGGAAGGAGCAGTACTTC.

The chain is built from TRBV18 and TRBJ2-7; TRBD1 aligns across 8 bases. The CDR3 extends over 16 amino acids. Unmatched junction bases numbered 15, after V lost 6 bases and J lost 5 bases. Germline assignment: CDR1 KGHSH and CDR2 LQKENI. The CDR3 loop reads CASSPQGQGALDEQYF. DNA for the CDR3: TGTGCCAGCTCCCCTCAGGGGCAGGGGGCGCTGGACGAGCAGTACTTC. The full variable domain, rest sourced from reference TRBV18 and TRBJ2-7, is NAGVMQNPRHLVRRRGQEARLRCSPMKGHSHVYWYRQLPEEGLKFMVYLQKENIIDESGMPKERFSAEFPKEGPSILRIQQVVRGDSAAYFCASSPQGQGALDEQYFGPGTRLTVT.

Concerning this clone: Other DNA sequences within the sample encode an identical CDR3. This chain links TRBV20-1 with TRBJ1-1; the D is unclear. The CDR3 spans 11 residues. Germline V CDR1 and CDR2: DFQATT, SNEGSKA (reference sequence). Trimming took 3 bases from V and 2 from J, leaving 4 bases between them. The CDR3 bases are TGCAGTGCTAGGGGTAACACTGAAGCTTTCTTT. Its protein product is CSARGNTEAFF.

The rearrangement joins TRBV4-1 to TRBJ2-3; 9 nucleotides agree with TRBD2. After removal of 0 bases from V and 6 bases from J, the junction contained 7 bases not matched to a gene. This CDR3 has 16 amino acids. Germline assignment: CDR1 MGHRA and CDR2 YSYEKL. CDR3 coding DNA: TGCGCCAGCAGCCAAGACCTAGCGGGGTTGACTGATACGCAGTATTTT. Its translation: CASSQDLAGLTDTQYF.

V and J are TRBV18 and TRBJ2-7; D call uncertain. The V end lost 4 bases, the J end lost 2 bases, and 6 bases lay between the germline ends. There are 12 residues in the CDR3. Germline V gives CDR1 KGHSH, CDR2 LQKENI. CDR3 protein: CASSRTAYEQYF. CDR3 in DNA: TGTGCCAGCTCACGTACGGCCTACGAGCAGTACTTC.

The chain couples TRBV2 to TRBJ1-4; perhaps TRBD1 as D (5 bases). The CDR3 runs 17 residues. Trimming pared 1 base from V and 4 bases from J, leaving 16 bases between. CDR1 SNHLY and CDR2 FYNNEI come from the germline V gene. CDR3 residues: CASSEEQGRALNEKLFF. CDR3 nucleotides: TGTGCCAGCAGTGAAGAGCAGGGTAGGGCTCTTAATGAAAAACTGTTTTTT.

The J gene is TRBJ2-3, the V gene TRBV11-2, with D maybe TRBD1 (5 bases). The CDR3 contains 14 residues. V was shortened by 1 base and J by 4 bases, with 9 bases between the two germline ends. The V gene's germline CDR1 is SGHAT and CDR2 FQNNGV. The CDR3 here is CASSLVGHPDTQYF. CDR3 DNA: TGTGCCAGCAGCTTAGTCGGACACCCAGATACGCAGTATTTT. The variable domain in full, completed from reference TRBV11-2 and TRBJ2-3, reads EAGVAQSPRYKIIEKRQSVAFWCNPISGHATLYWYQQILGQGPKLLIQFQNNGVVDDSQLPKDRFSAERLKGVDSTLKIQPAKLEDSAVYLCASSLVGHPDTQYFGPGTRLTVL.

CDR3 amino acids: CASSSQGAGTEAFF. For the CDR3, the DNA is TGTGCCAGCTCCTCACAGGGGGCGGGCACTGAAGCTTTCTTT. The chain employs TRBV10-3 and TRBJ1-1, with TRBD1 identical over 9 bases. The germline gives CDR1 ENHRY, CDR2 SYGVKD. The J segment lost 4 bases and the V segment lost 10 bases, leaving 10 bases of the junction unmatched. There are 14 residues in the CDR3.

This chain uses TRBV21-1 with TRBJ2-2; the tabulated D call, TRBD2, remains unverified against the DNA. TRBV21-1 is designated a pseudogene. The CDR3 length is 13 residues. CDR3 protein: CASSNSYTGELFF. For the CDR3, the DNA is TGTGCCAGCAGCAATTCTTACACCGGGGAGCTGTTTTTT.